These 4 T cell receptor beta chains were sequenced from one sample in a study of T cell responses to AZD1222 COVID-19 vaccine. Clones were sequenced by immunoSEQ multiplex PCR, and TCRdb holds only the in-frame ones, with some missing. Among approximately 200,000 clones listed, approximately 94% were seen once. The material was peripheral blood, obtained 28 days after the second dose of the MenACWY control vaccine. The receptors were sampled from an adult who received the MenACWY meningococcal vaccine as a control.

The CDR3 nucleotides read TGCGCCAGCAGCCAAGTTTATCGGGACAGCAGCCAGCCCCAGCATTTT. Residues: CASSQVYRDSSQPQHF. V is TRBV4-1 and J is TRBJ1-5, with 7 bases fitting TRBD1. CDR1 MGHRA and CDR2 YSYEKL come from the germline V gene. Unmatched junction bases numbered 10, after V lost 1 base and J lost 7 bases. The CDR3 spans 16 residues.

J is TRBJ2-3 and V is TRBV4-2; tentatively, D is TRBD2 (6 bases). Germline CDR1 is LGHNA and CDR2 is YNFKEQ. Trimming stripped 0 bases from V and 10 bases from J, with 20 bases between. CDR3 length equals 16 residues. CDR3 bases: TGTGCCAGCAGCCAAGATCCGGGGGAGACTAGTTGGGCGCAGTATTTT. Residues: CASSQDPGETSWAQYF.

In regard to this clone: Other DNA sequences within the sample encode an identical CDR3. This chain uses TRBV9 with TRBJ2-1; D is possibly TRBD2 (5 bases). The germline gives CDR1 SGDLS, CDR2 YYNGEE. The CDR3 is 15 residues long. V lost 3 bases and J 1 base, leaving 11 bases between the germline ends. This CDR3 is CASSASGGSYNEQFF. CDR3 sequence (DNA): TGTGCCAGCAGCGCCTCCGGAGGATCCTACAATGAGCAGTTCTTC. The full variable domain, rest sourced from reference TRBV9 and TRBJ2-1, is DSGVTQTPKHLITATGQRVTLRCSPRSGDLSVYWYQQSLDQGLQFLIQYYNGEERAKGNILERFSAQQFPDLHSELNLSSLELGDSALYFCASSASGGSYNEQFFGPGTRLTVL.

The V call is TRBV6-2 or TRBV6-3, the J call TRBJ1-6, with a possible D match to TRBD1 (5 bases). The V end was cut by 4 bases, the J end by 5 bases, with 9 bases between. Looked up from germline, CDR1 is MNHEY and CDR2 is SVGEGT. The CDR3 runs 14 residues. CDR3 sequence: CASSFTGDNSPLHF. Here the CDR3 DNA reads TGTGCCAGCAGTTTTACAGGAGATAATTCACCCCTCCACTTT.